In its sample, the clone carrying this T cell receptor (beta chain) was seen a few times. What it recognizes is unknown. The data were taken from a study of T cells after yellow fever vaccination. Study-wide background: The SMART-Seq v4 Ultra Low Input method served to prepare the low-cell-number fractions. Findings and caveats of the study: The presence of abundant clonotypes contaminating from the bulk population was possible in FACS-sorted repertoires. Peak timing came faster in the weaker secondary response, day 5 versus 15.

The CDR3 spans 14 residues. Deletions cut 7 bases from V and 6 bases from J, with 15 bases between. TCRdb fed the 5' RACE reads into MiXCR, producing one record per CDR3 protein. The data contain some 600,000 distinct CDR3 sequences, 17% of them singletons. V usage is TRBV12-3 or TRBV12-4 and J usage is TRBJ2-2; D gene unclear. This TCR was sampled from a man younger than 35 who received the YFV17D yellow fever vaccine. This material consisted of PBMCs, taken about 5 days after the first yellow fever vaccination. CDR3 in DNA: TGTGCCAGCACCAACCTGTTCCTGGCCGGGGAGCTGTTTTTT. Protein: CASTNLFLAGELFF.